These T cell receptor beta chains were read from a single sample in a study of patients and donors after allogeneic stem cell transplantation. MiXCR was run by TCRdb on the RT-PCR reads, yielding one entry per CDR3 protein. Here the sample spans tens of thousands of distinct CDR3 sequences, approximately 5.2% being singletons. The specimen sequenced was blood, either unsorted or a sorted T cell fraction (not recorded which). These receptors all stem from a human donor who was either an allogeneic HSCT recipient or a stem cell or donor lymphocyte infusion donor (not recorded which). It is not recorded whose cells these are; they may come from a transplant donor. CDR3s include the opening cysteine and the closing phenylalanine or tryptophan. The D gene is left open where the match is weak. A clone size is listed for some rows: how often the clone was seen (once, few, many), or a class if it is expanded.

J gene,clone size,V gene,D gene,CDR3 protein,CDR3 DNA
TRBJ1-6,-,TRBV6-1,-,CASIPRGFYDISPLHF,TGTGCCAGCATTCCTAGGGGGTTCTACGATATTTCACCCCTCCACTTT
TRBJ2-6,many,TRBV30,-,CAWSTGANVLTF,TGTGCCTGGTCCACTGGGGCCAACGTCCTGACTTTC
TRBJ2-7,many,TRBV5-5,-,CASSFQGLLSYEQYF,TGTGCCAGCAGCTTTCAGGGACTCCTGTCCTACGAGCAGTACTTC
TRBJ2-7,many,TRBV20-1,-,CSATDGRYEQYF,TGCAGTGCTACGGATGGGAGATACGAGCAGTACTTC
TRBJ1-2,many,TRBV7-2,-,CASSEAPHYGYTF,TGTGCCAGCAGCGAAGCCCCCCACTATGGCTACACCTTC
TRBJ1-2,many,TRBV4-2,-,CASSQVRNPIYGYTF,TGTGCCAGCAGCCAAGTCCGAAACCCGATCTATGGCTACACCTTC
TRBJ2-5,-,TRBV7-6,-,CASSPLVQETQYF,TGTGCCAGCAGCCCGCTGGTCCAAGAGACCCAGTACTTC
TRBJ1-1,many,TRBV20-1,-,CSALLDRVAFF,TGCAGTGCTCTACTGGACCGGGTGGCTTTCTTT
TRBJ2-5,-,TRBV12-3/TRBV12-4,-,CASSSGGAQTQYF,TGTGCCAGCAGTTCTGGGGGGGCGCAGACCCAGTACTTC
TRBJ1-2,many,TRBV6-1,-,CASTSKRGQRWDYGYTF,TGTGCCAGCACTTCGAAGAGGGGACAAAGGTGGGACTATGGCTACACCTTC
TRBJ2-1,many,TRBV3-1,-,CASTPALGQGRNEQFF,TGTGCCAGCACCCCTGCCTTGGGGCAAGGTCGCAATGAGCAGTTCTTC
TRBJ1-3,many,TRBV6-6,-,CASRQSSGNTIYF,TGTGCCAGCAGACAGAGCTCTGGAAACACCATATATTTT
TRBJ2-2,-,TRBV7-9,TRBD2,CASSFHSGSRGGELFF,TGTGCCAGCAGCTTCCACAGCGGGAGTCGTGGCGGGGAGCTGTTTTTT
TRBJ1-2,many,TRBV12-3/TRBV12-4,TRBD1,CASTFHVLGQGRIGYTF,TGTGCCAGCACCTTCCACGTATTGGGACAGGGCAGGATTGGCTACACCTTC
TRBJ1-1,many,TRBV2,-,CASSAGGLGEAFF,TGTGCCAGCAGTGCGGGGGGTCTAGGTGAAGCTTTCTTT
TRBJ1-6,many,TRBV6-1,-,CASSALGDSPLHF,TGTGCCAGCAGTGCCCTCGGGGATTCACCCCTCCACTTT
TRBJ2-3,many,TRBV9,-,CASSVTANTDTQYF,TGTGCCAGCAGCGTTACGGCGAACACAGATACGCAGTATTTT
TRBJ2-1,many,TRBV20-1,-,CSARPGYLGNEQFF,TGCAGTGCTCGACCGGGGTACTTGGGCAATGAGCAGTTCTTC
TRBJ1-2,many,TRBV10-2,-,CASSEYAGVNGYTF,TGCGCCAGCAGTGAGTACGCCGGCGTTAATGGCTACACCTTC
TRBJ1-6,many,TRBV4-2,-,CASSQEGPNSPLHF,TGTGCCAGCAGCCAAGAAGGCCCTAATTCACCCCTCCACTTT
TRBJ2-5,few,TRBV7-8,TRBD1,CASSWDRAETQYF,TGTGCCAGCAGCTGGGACAGGGCAGAGACCCAGTACTTC
TRBJ1-6,many,TRBV9,-,CASSVESRSNSPLHF,TGTGCCAGCAGCGTAGAGTCAAGGAGTAATTCACCCCTCCACTTT
TRBJ2-3,many,TRBV7-9,-,CASTAISDTQYF,TGTGCCAGCACGGCTATCTCAGATACGCAGTATTTT
TRBJ2-7,many,TRBV5-6,-,CATRRRILSYEQYF,TGTGCCACTCGGAGACGTATTCTTTCCTACGAGCAGTACTTC
TRBJ2-2,many,TRBV5-1,TRBD1,CASSGAQGPTGELFF,TGCGCCAGCAGCGGCGCACAGGGGCCCACCGGGGAGCTGTTTTTT
TRBJ2-3,many,TRBV20-1,TRBD1,CSAPDRVTDTQYF,TGCAGTGCCCCTGACAGGGTCACAGATACGCAGTATTTT
TRBJ2-2,many,TRBV5-1,-,CASSPSGTPLDTGELFF,TGCGCCAGCAGTCCCTCCGGGACCCCCCTGGACACCGGGGAGCTGTTTTTT
TRBJ1-1,many,TRBV30,TRBD1,CAWTVDRSGVAFF,TGTGCCTGGACCGTGGACAGGTCCGGGGTAGCTTTCTTT
TRBJ2-7,many,TRBV7-9,-,CASSFIQAEQYF,TGTGCCAGCAGCTTCATACAGGCCGAGCAGTACTTC
TRBJ2-7,many,TRBV4-1,-,CASSQVLRQKRTYEQYF,TGCGCCAGCAGCCAAGTTCTACGCCAGAAGCGGACCTACGAGCAGTACTTC
TRBJ1-2,many,TRBV9,-,CASSVDGNYGYTF,TGTGCCAGCAGCGTCGACGGAAACTATGGCTACACCTTC
TRBJ1-1,many,TRBV4-1,-,CASSQALPSPVSGNTEAFF,TGCGCCAGCAGCCAAGCGTTGCCAAGCCCGGTTTCGGGGAACACTGAAGCTTTCTTT
TRBJ2-6,many,TRBV12-3/TRBV12-4,TRBD2,CASSSHPGGPGANVLTF,TGTGCCAGCAGTTCCCACCCGGGGGGGCCTGGGGCCAACGTCCTGACTTTC
TRBJ2-1,many,TRBV5-1,TRBD2,CASSSTSGRGYNEQFF,TGCGCCAGCAGCTCCACTAGCGGGAGAGGTTACAATGAGCAGTTCTTC
TRBJ2-5,few,TRBV4-2,-,CASSQVREETQYF,TGTGCCAGCAGCCAAGTGAGGGAAGAGACCCAGTACTTC
TRBJ2-5,many,TRBV2,TRBD2,CASSPSSGGGETQYF,TGTGCCAGCAGCCCTTCTAGCGGAGGAGGAGAGACCCAGTACTTC
TRBJ2-5,many,TRBV19,-,CASSWSVLETQYF,TGTGCCAGTAGCTGGAGTGTTCTAGAGACCCAGTACTTC
TRBJ1-6,many,TRBV4-2,-,CASSQDFSRNDSPLHF,TGTGCCAGCAGCCAAGATTTTTCCAGGAATGATTCACCCCTCCACTTT
TRBJ2-5,-,TRBV3-1,TRBD2,CASSRRTSSGGVSQETQYF,TGTGCCAGCAGCCGGCGGACATCTAGCGGGGGGGTCTCCCAAGAGACCCAGTACTTC